The rows below give T cell receptor beta chains drawn from one sample of a study of T cell changes during pregnancy in multiple sclerosis. Libraries were prepared by immunoSEQ multiplex PCR; TCRdb keeps only in-frame clonotypes and omits some of them. The sample has under 70,000 clones, 90% to 95% seen once. This specimen consisted of CD8+ T cells from peripheral blood mononuclear cells, obtained after pregnancy. Every receptor here comes from a female donor with multiple sclerosis, enrolled in a pregnancy study. Both conserved end residues are part of each CDR3. A D gene is named only where the DNA matches it firmly. Only some rows state a clone size, as once, few, many or a class for expanded clones.

abundance: -
j_gene: TRBJ1-4
v_gene: TRBV27
d_gene: -
CDR3aa: CASSASRGKLFF
CDR3nt: TGTGCCAGCAGTGCCTCCAGGGGAAAACTGTTTTTT

abundance: -
j_gene: TRBJ1-3
v_gene: TRBV7-6
d_gene: TRBD1
CDR3aa: CASSPRDRGGNTIYF
CDR3nt: TGTGCCAGCAGCCCTCGGGACAGGGGAGGAAACACCATATATTTT

abundance: -
j_gene: TRBJ1-3
v_gene: TRBV30
d_gene: -
CDR3aa: CAWSVDLTSGNTIYF
CDR3nt: TGTGCCTGGAGTGTTGACTTAACGTCTGGAAACACCATATATTTT

abundance: -
j_gene: TRBJ2-7
v_gene: TRBV7-9
d_gene: TRBD2
CDR3aa: CASSPLAGPYEQYF
CDR3nt: TGTGCCAGCAGCCCACTAGCGGGGCCCTACGAGCAGTACTTC

abundance: few
j_gene: TRBJ2-1
v_gene: TRBV4-2
d_gene: TRBD2
CDR3aa: CASSQEELAVDEQFF
CDR3nt: TGTGCCAGCAGCCAAGAAGAACTAGCGGTTGACGAGCAGTTCTTC

abundance: once
j_gene: TRBJ2-7
v_gene: TRBV21-1
d_gene: -
CDR3aa: CASSRVKKDRGYEQYF
CDR3nt: TGTGCCAGCAGCAGGGTTAAAAAGGACAGGGGCTACGAGCAGTACTTC

abundance: -
j_gene: TRBJ2-5
v_gene: TRBV29-1
d_gene: TRBD1
CDR3aa: CSVDGRGRVETQYF
CDR3nt: TGCAGCGTTGATGGCAGGGGGCGAGTGGAGACCCAGTACTTC

abundance: -
j_gene: TRBJ1-2
v_gene: TRBV28
d_gene: -
CDR3aa: CASSLGLDPYGYTF
CDR3nt: TGTGCCAGCAGTCTCGGACTGGACCCCTATGGCTACACCTTC

abundance: -
j_gene: TRBJ1-4
v_gene: TRBV11-2
d_gene: -
CDR3aa: CASSLGPGGNEKLFF
CDR3nt: TGTGCCAGCAGCTTAGGCCCCGGTGGTAATGAAAAACTGTTTTTT

abundance: -
j_gene: TRBJ1-2
v_gene: TRBV27
d_gene: TRBD1
CDR3aa: CASNERGRMNYGYTF
CDR3nt: TGTGCCAGCAACGAGAGGGGGCGCATGAACTATGGCTACACCTTC

abundance: -
j_gene: TRBJ2-5
v_gene: TRBV5-5
d_gene: TRBD1
CDR3aa: CASSTDRLHQETQYF
CDR3nt: TGTGCCAGCAGCACGGACAGGCTTCATCAAGAGACCCAGTACTTC

abundance: -
j_gene: TRBJ2-7
v_gene: TRBV2
d_gene: -
CDR3aa: CASLSATYEQYF
CDR3nt: TGTGCCAGCCTAAGCGCTACCTACGAGCAGTACTTC

abundance: -
j_gene: TRBJ1-2
v_gene: TRBV29-1
d_gene: TRBD1
CDR3aa: CSVDGTGGYVGYTF
CDR3nt: TGCAGCGTTGACGGGACAGGGGGCTATGTAGGCTACACCTTC

abundance: -
j_gene: TRBJ2-7
v_gene: TRBV4-2
d_gene: TRBD2
CDR3aa: CASSQIQQTSGAYEQYF
CDR3nt: TGTGCCAGCAGCCAGATACAGCAGACTAGCGGAGCCTACGAGCAGTACTTC

abundance: once
j_gene: TRBJ2-7
v_gene: TRBV27
d_gene: TRBD1
CDR3aa: CASSSRQGLLSYEQYF
CDR3nt: TGTGCCAGCAGTTCACGACAGGGGCTCCTCTCCTACGAGCAGTACTTC

abundance: -
j_gene: TRBJ2-1
v_gene: TRBV19
d_gene: -
CDR3aa: CASSPPLSSYNEQFF
CDR3nt: TGTGCCAGTAGTCCTCCCCTGAGCTCCTACAATGAGCAGTTCTTC

abundance: few
j_gene: TRBJ2-2
v_gene: TRBV5-8
d_gene: -
CDR3aa: CASSLAGSYTGELFF
CDR3nt: TGTGCCAGCAGCTTGGCAGGGTCGTACACCGGGGAGCTGTTTTTT

abundance: -
j_gene: TRBJ1-2
v_gene: TRBV5-1
d_gene: -
CDR3aa: CASSLAGDGLSNYGYTF
CDR3nt: TGCGCCAGCAGCTTGGCCGGAGACGGCCTCTCTAACTATGGCTACACCTTC

abundance: -
j_gene: TRBJ2-3
v_gene: TRBV15
d_gene: -
CDR3aa: CATTHRRGPEADTQYF
CDR3nt: TGTGCCACCACCCACCGGAGGGGGCCGGAGGCAGATACGCAGTATTTT

abundance: -
j_gene: TRBJ2-7
v_gene: TRBV27
d_gene: -
CDR3aa: CASSPTGYEQYF
CDR3nt: TGTGCCAGCAGCCCTACAGGATACGAGCAGTACTTC

abundance: -
j_gene: TRBJ2-3
v_gene: TRBV10-3
d_gene: TRBD1
CDR3aa: CAISPGQGADTQYF
CDR3nt: TGTGCCATCAGTCCGGGACAGGGAGCAGATACGCAGTATTTT

abundance: -
j_gene: TRBJ2-3
v_gene: TRBV5-6
d_gene: TRBD2
CDR3aa: CASSARVKREGLITDTQYF
CDR3nt: TGTGCCAGCAGCGCCCGGGTGAAGCGGGAGGGCCTCATCACAGATACGCAGTATTTT

abundance: -
j_gene: TRBJ1-5
v_gene: TRBV5-8
d_gene: -
CDR3aa: CASSLFIEGWNNQPQHF
CDR3nt: TGTGCCAGCAGCTTGTTTATTGAGGGTTGGAACAATCAGCCCCAGCATTTT

abundance: -
j_gene: TRBJ2-7
v_gene: TRBV4-2
d_gene: TRBD2
CDR3aa: CASSHLPEISGRAVYEQYF
CDR3nt: TGTGCCAGCAGCCACCTCCCGGAAATTAGCGGGAGGGCCGTATACGAGCAGTACTTC

abundance: -
j_gene: TRBJ1-5
v_gene: TRBV7-8
d_gene: -
CDR3aa: CASSLDGEGGNQPQHF
CDR3nt: TGTGCCAGCAGCTTAGATGGTGAGGGGGGCAATCAGCCCCAGCATTTT

abundance: -
j_gene: TRBJ1-1
v_gene: TRBV19
d_gene: TRBD1
CDR3aa: CASSLDRVTEAFF
CDR3nt: TGTGCCAGTAGTCTGGACAGGGTCACTGAAGCTTTCTTT

abundance: -
j_gene: TRBJ2-7
v_gene: TRBV9
d_gene: TRBD2
CDR3aa: CASSGNSGTSGYEQYF
CDR3nt: TGTGCCAGCAGCGGAAACTCCGGGACTAGCGGCTACGAGCAGTACTTC

abundance: -
j_gene: TRBJ1-2
v_gene: TRBV4-1
d_gene: TRBD1
CDR3aa: CASSQDSTGQGYYGYTF
CDR3nt: TGCGCCAGCAGCCAAGATAGTACGGGACAGGGCTACTATGGCTACACCTTC

abundance: -
j_gene: TRBJ1-2
v_gene: TRBV2
d_gene: -
CDR3aa: CASSEATRRLNYGYTF
CDR3nt: TGTGCCAGCAGTGAAGCGACTCGTCGATTGAACTATGGCTACACCTTC

abundance: -
j_gene: TRBJ2-2
v_gene: TRBV7-9
d_gene: -
CDR3aa: CASSFKGVTGELFF
CDR3nt: TGTGCCAGCAGCTTCAAGGGGGTCACCGGGGAGCTGTTTTTT

abundance: -
j_gene: TRBJ1-3
v_gene: TRBV4-1
d_gene: -
CDR3aa: CASSEATVSGNTIYF
CDR3nt: TGCGCCAGCAGCGAAGCGACAGTCTCTGGAAACACCATATATTTT

abundance: -
j_gene: TRBJ1-5
v_gene: TRBV4-1
d_gene: -
CDR3aa: CASSQGISGQPQHF
CDR3nt: TGCGCCAGCAGCCAAGGTATCAGCGGACAGCCCCAGCATTTT

abundance: -
j_gene: TRBJ1-5
v_gene: TRBV28
d_gene: TRBD1
CDR3aa: CASRVLPGQGDQPQHF
CDR3nt: TGTGCCAGCCGCGTACTTCCGGGACAGGGCGATCAGCCCCAGCATTTT

abundance: few
j_gene: TRBJ1-1
v_gene: TRBV20-1
d_gene: -
CDR3aa: CSARQNTEAFF
CDR3nt: TGCAGTGCTAGACAGAACACTGAAGCTTTCTTT

abundance: -
j_gene: TRBJ2-4
v_gene: TRBV11-2
d_gene: -
CDR3aa: CASSADRTIQYF
CDR3nt: TGTGCCAGCAGCGCCGACAGAACCATTCAGTACTTC

abundance: -
j_gene: TRBJ2-4
v_gene: TRBV6-5
d_gene: -
CDR3aa: CASSYRQGSSKNIQYF
CDR3nt: TGTGCCAGCAGTTACCGCCAGGGCAGCAGCAAAAACATTCAGTACTTC

abundance: once
j_gene: TRBJ1-1
v_gene: TRBV28
d_gene: -
CDR3aa: CASSPGLNTEAFF
CDR3nt: TGTGCCAGCAGTCCGGGGTTGAACACTGAAGCTTTCTTT

abundance: -
j_gene: TRBJ2-7
v_gene: TRBV5-4
d_gene: -
CDR3aa: CASSLFTGVFSYEQYF
CDR3nt: TGTGCCAGCAGCTTGTTTACGGGAGTGTTCTCCTACGAGCAGTACTTC

abundance: once
j_gene: TRBJ2-1
v_gene: TRBV7-9
d_gene: TRBD2
CDR3aa: CASSLVGTSGKGYNEQFF
CDR3nt: TGTGCCAGCAGCTTAGTGGGGACTAGCGGGAAGGGGTACAATGAGCAGTTCTTC

abundance: -
j_gene: TRBJ2-1
v_gene: TRBV7-6
d_gene: -
CDR3aa: CASSDLANEQFF
CDR3nt: TGTGCCAGCAGTGATCTAGCGAATGAGCAGTTCTTC

abundance: -
j_gene: TRBJ2-7
v_gene: TRBV5-6
d_gene: -
CDR3aa: CASSLLGAVSYEQYF
CDR3nt: TGTGCCAGCAGCTTGTTGGGGGCCGTATCGTACGAGCAGTACTTC

abundance: -
j_gene: TRBJ1-3
v_gene: TRBV11-2
d_gene: -
CDR3aa: CASSFRGNTIYF
CDR3nt: TGTGCCAGCAGCTTCAGGGGAAACACCATATATTTT

abundance: few
j_gene: TRBJ1-1
v_gene: TRBV30
d_gene: -
CDR3aa: CAWSGTVNTEAFF
CDR3nt: TGTGCCTGGAGTGGGACTGTTAACACTGAAGCTTTCTTT

abundance: -
j_gene: TRBJ1-1
v_gene: TRBV5-1
d_gene: TRBD1
CDR3aa: CASSSLQGLGNTEAFF
CDR3nt: TGCGCCAGCAGCTCCTTACAGGGGTTAGGGAACACTGAAGCTTTCTTT

abundance: -
j_gene: TRBJ1-1
v_gene: TRBV30
d_gene: TRBD1
CDR3aa: CARKDRGNTEAFF
CDR3nt: TGTGCCAGAAAGGACAGGGGGAACACTGAAGCTTTCTTT

abundance: -
j_gene: TRBJ2-1
v_gene: TRBV19
d_gene: TRBD2
CDR3aa: CASGGLAGYEQFF
CDR3nt: TGTGCCAGTGGAGGACTAGCGGGTTATGAGCAGTTCTTC